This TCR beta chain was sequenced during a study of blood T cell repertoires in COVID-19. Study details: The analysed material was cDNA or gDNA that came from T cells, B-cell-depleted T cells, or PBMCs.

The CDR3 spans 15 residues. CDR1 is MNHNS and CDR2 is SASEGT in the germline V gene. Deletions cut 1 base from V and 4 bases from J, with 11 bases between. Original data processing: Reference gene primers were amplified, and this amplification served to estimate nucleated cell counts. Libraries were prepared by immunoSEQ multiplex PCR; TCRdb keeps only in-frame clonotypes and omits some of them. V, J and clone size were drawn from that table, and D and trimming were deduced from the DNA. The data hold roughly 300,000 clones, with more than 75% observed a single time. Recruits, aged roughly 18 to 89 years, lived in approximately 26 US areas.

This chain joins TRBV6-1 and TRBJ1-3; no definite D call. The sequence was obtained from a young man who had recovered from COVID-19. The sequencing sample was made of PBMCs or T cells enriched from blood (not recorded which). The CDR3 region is CASSEGSRGGNTIYF. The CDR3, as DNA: TGTGCCAGCAGTGAAGGAAGCCGGGGAGGAAACACCATATATTTT.